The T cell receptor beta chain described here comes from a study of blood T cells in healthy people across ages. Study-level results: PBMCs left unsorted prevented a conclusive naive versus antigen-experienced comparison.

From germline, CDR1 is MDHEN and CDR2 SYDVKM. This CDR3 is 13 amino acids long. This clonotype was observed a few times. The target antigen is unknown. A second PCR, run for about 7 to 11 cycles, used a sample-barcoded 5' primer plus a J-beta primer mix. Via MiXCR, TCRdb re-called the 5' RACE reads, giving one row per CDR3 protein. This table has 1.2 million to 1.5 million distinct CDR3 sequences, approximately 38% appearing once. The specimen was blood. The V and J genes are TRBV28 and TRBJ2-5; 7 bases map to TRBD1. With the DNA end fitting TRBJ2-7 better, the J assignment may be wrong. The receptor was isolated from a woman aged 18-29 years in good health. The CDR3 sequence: CASAQTGRGEQYF. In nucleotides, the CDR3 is TGTGCCAGCGCGCAGACAGGGCGTGGCGAGCAGTACTTC.